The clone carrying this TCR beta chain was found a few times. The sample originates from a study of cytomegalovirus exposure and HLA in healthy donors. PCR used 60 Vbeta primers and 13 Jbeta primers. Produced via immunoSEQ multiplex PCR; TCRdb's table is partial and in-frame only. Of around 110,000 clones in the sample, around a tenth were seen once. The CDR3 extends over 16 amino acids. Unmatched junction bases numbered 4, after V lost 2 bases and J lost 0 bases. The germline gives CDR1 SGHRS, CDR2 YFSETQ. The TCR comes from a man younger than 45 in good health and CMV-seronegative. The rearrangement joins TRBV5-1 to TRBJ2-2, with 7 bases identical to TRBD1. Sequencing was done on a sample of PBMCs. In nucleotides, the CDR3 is TGCGCCAGCAGCTTTCGAGGGACAGCGAACACCGGGGAGCTGTTTTTT. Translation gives CASSFRGTANTGELFF.